Presented here are 30 T cell receptor beta chains from one specimen sequenced in a study of blood T cells in healthy people across ages. The authors ran a second PCR of 7 to 11 cycles using a sample-barcoded 5' primer and a J-beta primer mix. MiXCR, run by TCRdb on the 5' RACE reads, gives a single entry per CDR3 protein. The sample contains 710,000 or so distinct CDR3 sequences, about a fifth of which appear only once. The sample comprised blood. The receptors stem from a man between 65 and 79 years old in good health.

The chain has TRBV6-6 and TRBJ1-2; D call uncertain. The CDR3 loop spans 13 amino acids. The germline V gene has CDR1 MNHNY and CDR2 SVGAGI (reference sequence). Trimming stripped 3 bases from V and 4 bases from J, with 9 bases between. CDR3: CASSYLTPYGYTF. The CDR3 DNA is TGTGCCAGCAGTTATCTGACACCCTATGGCTACACCTTC.

This clonotype was counted ten times or more. The chain combines TRBV5-1 with TRBJ2-5, with 11 positions matching TRBD2. The J call may be faulty, since TRBJ2-7 better matches the DNA end. The CDR3 length is 14 residues. Germline V gene data show CDR1 as SGHRS and CDR2 as YFSETQ. CDR3 loop: CASSTGLAVSEQYF. The CDR3 bases are TGCGCCAGCAGCACGGGACTAGCGGTTTCCGAGCAGTACTTC.

Regarding this clonotype: Germline is not matched at one junction end, which may reflect a read error. The gene calls are TRBV11-3 and TRBJ2-7; D gene unclear. The end of the DNA is better explained by TRBJ2-1, so the J call may be wrong. Germline V CDR1 and CDR2: SGHNT, YENEEA. CDR3 length equals 13 residues. The CDR3 sequence: CASSIDDYNEQFF. The CDR3 bases are TGTGCCAGCAGCATAGACGACTACAATGAGCAGTTCTTC.

Concerning this clonotype: The junction shows a germline mismatch at one end, possibly a read error. This sequence joins TRBV28 and TRBJ2-1; D may be TRBD2 (7 bases). The CDR3 consists of 14 residues. CDR1 MDHEN and CDR2 SYDVKM come from the germline V gene. As DNA, the CDR3 is TGTGCCAGCAGTTCACAATCGGGGGGCCACTTCAGTTGGTTC. Translated: CASSSQSGGHFSWF.

This sequence joins TRBV6-1 and TRBJ2-1, with D maybe TRBD1 (6 bases). Germline V CDR1 and CDR2: MNHNS, SASEGT. The V end lost 6 bases, the J end lost 0 bases, and 12 bases lay between the germline ends. The CDR3 has 15 residues. The CDR3 bases are TGTGCCAGCAGCACTGACAGGAGCTCCTACAATGAGCAGTTCTTC. This gives the protein CASSTDRSSYNEQFF.

The rearrangement uses TRBV20-1 and TRBJ1-2; D is possibly TRBD1 (6 bases). The V end lost 3 bases, the J end lost 1 base, and 12 bases lay between the germline ends. The CDR3 has 14 residues. The germline gives CDR1 DFQATT, CDR2 SNEGSKA (reference sequence). CDR3 residues: CSASRAGVNYGYTF. CDR3 DNA: TGCAGTGCTAGTCGGGCAGGGGTTAACTATGGCTACACCTTC.

V and J are TRBV7-8 and TRBJ2-3; D gene unclear. Per germline, CDR1 SGHVS and CDR2 FQNEAQ. This CDR3 region has 13 residues. The germline V and J ends were trimmed by 4 bases and 6 bases, with 11 bases remaining between them. In DNA, the CDR3 is TGTGCCAGCAGCTCCCAAGAGGACGATACGCAGTATTTT. Translation gives CASSSQEDDTQYF.

This clonotype showed up just a few times. V usage is TRBV11-3 and J usage is TRBJ2-1, with D maybe TRBD2 (6 bases). Deletions cut 4 bases from V and 4 bases from J, with 14 bases between. The length of the CDR3 is 15 residues. In germline, CDR1 is SGHNT, CDR2 YENEEA. DNA for the CDR3: TGTGCCAGCAGCTATAGTAGCGGAGCTTACAATGAGCAGTTCTTC. Protein product: CASSYSSGAYNEQFF.

Here the CDR3 reads CSAKTGGANTGELFF. CDR3 DNA sequence: TGCAGTGCCAAGACAGGGGGCGCCAACACCGGGGAGCTGTTTTTT. The rearrangement uses TRBV20-1 and TRBJ2-2, with 10 bases matching TRBD1. V lost 6 bases to trimming and J lost 2 bases; unmatched junction nucleotides: 6. Germline V lookup: CDR1 DFQATT, CDR2 SNEGSKA (reference sequence). The CDR3 is made up of 15 amino acids.

V is TRBV12-3 or TRBV12-4 and J is TRBJ2-7; D unclear. The CDR3 is 14 amino acids. V was trimmed by 0 bases and J by 5 bases, leaving 11 bases between them. CDR3 residues: CASSLALPFHEQYV. The CDR3 DNA follows: TGTGCCAGCAGTTTAGCGCTCCCCTTCCACGAGCAGTACGTC.

Notes on this clonotype: This sequence may be a read error, since a much larger clone differs from it by one base. The CDR3 end shows no conserved phenylalanine or tryptophan, and so a read error is likely. V is TRBV5-1 and J is TRBJ1-5, with a weak D call TRBD1 (6 bases). Germline lookup yields CDR1 SGHRS and CDR2 YFSETQ. This CDR3 is 15 amino acids long. Trimming left V 4 bases short and J 3 bases short, with 14 bases between. In DNA, the CDR3 is TGCGCCAGCAGCGAAATGACAGGAAACAATCAGCCCCAGCATTCT. This encodes CASSEMTGNNQPQHS.

This clonotype has just a few counts. This chain links TRBV6-5 with TRBJ2-1, with no clear D. The CDR3 length is 14 residues. Between the trimmed V and J ends, which lost 0 bases and 8 bases, there was a span of 11 bases. CDR1 and CDR2 (germline): MNHEY, SVGAGI. CDR3 amino acids: CASSYSGGSDEQFF. The CDR3 nucleotides read TGTGCCAGCAGTTACTCAGGCGGATCGGATGAGCAGTTCTTC.

This clonotype showed up just a few times. The chain recombines TRBV3-1 with TRBJ1-1, with D unclear. CDR1 and CDR2 from the germline V gene are LGHDT and YNNKEL (reference sequence). This CDR3 has 15 amino acids. V was clipped by 3 bases and J by 1 base, with 12 bases between them. Written as DNA, the CDR3 is TGTGCCAGCAGCCAGACTTGGGCCGGGAACACTGAAGCTTTCTTT. It is translated as CASSQTWAGNTEAFF.

This rearrangement joins TRBV20-1 to TRBJ2-2, with 9 positions matching TRBD2. Germline values: CDR1 DFQATT, CDR2 SNEGSKA (reference sequence). Trimming removed 6 bases from V and 1 base from J; junction bases left unmatched: 6. This CDR3 contains 15 residues. The CDR3, as DNA: TGCAGTGCCCTCCAACTAGCGGGGAACACCGGGGAGCTGTTTTTT. Translation gives CSALQLAGNTGELFF.

V and J are TRBV20-1 and TRBJ2-5; the D gene could be TRBD1 or TRBD2 (5 bases each). The germline V gene encodes CDR1 DFQATT and CDR2 SNEGSKA (reference sequence). The CDR3 has 13 residues. The V end was cut by 6 bases, the J end by 0 bases, with 11 bases between. The CDR3 nucleotides read TGCAGTGCCCGGGACGGTAACCAAGAGACCCAGTACTTC. It is translated as CSARDGNQETQYF.

In this sample, this clonotype turned up a few times. This chain links TRBV15 with TRBJ2-1; tentative D call: TRBD2 (6 bases). Looked up from germline, CDR1 is LNHNV and CDR2 is YYDKDF (reference sequence). The CDR3 extends over 13 amino acids. Trimming pared 3 bases from V and 5 bases from J, leaving 8 bases between. DNA for the CDR3: TGTGCCACCAGCAGGAAGCGGGACAATGAGCAGTTCTTC. Its protein product is CATSRKRDNEQFF.

This clonotype has a handful of counts. This chain connects TRBV18 to TRBJ2-7; 11 nucleotides match TRBD1. V gave up 4 bases and J gave up 2 bases; unmatched junction bases: 4. The CDR3 consists of 15 residues. CDR1 is KGHSH and CDR2 is LQKENI in the germline V gene. CDR3 nucleotides: TGTGCCAGCTCACATCCGGGACAGGGGGCCTACGAGCAGTACTTC. Translating gives CASSHPGQGAYEQYF.

The gene calls are TRBV5-1 and TRBJ2-3, with TRBD2 matching over 13 bases. Germline CDR1 SGHRS, CDR2 YFSETQ. This CDR3 is 16 amino acids long. V shed 4 bases and J 4 bases; nucleotides not matched to a gene: 6. CDR3 coding DNA: TGCGCCAGCAGCGCCGGGACTAGCGGGATGTCAGATACGCAGTATTTT. Translation gives CASSAGTSGMSDTQYF.

This clonotype was observed a few times. The rearrangement joins TRBV28 to TRBJ1-2; maybe TRBD1 (6 bases). Germline assignment: CDR1 MDHEN and CDR2 SYDVKM. V lost 7 bases and J 6 bases, leaving 24 bases between the germline ends. CDR3 length equals 16 residues. CDR3 coding DNA: TGTGCCAGCATCAAAAATCCCCCCACAGGGATACATGGCTACACCTTC. This encodes CASIKNPPTGIHGYTF.

In this sample, this clonotype turned up a few times. V gene TRBV20-1 combines with J gene TRBJ2-1; no definite D call. Between the trimmed V and J ends, which lost 3 bases and 8 bases, there was a span of 5 bases. This CDR3 contains 10 residues. Germline V gene lookup returns CDR1 DFQATT and CDR2 SNEGSKA (reference sequence). The CDR3 reads CSASSDEQFF. The DNA for the CDR3 is TGCAGTGCTAGTTCGGATGAGCAGTTCTTC.

This clonotype has more than one count but fewer than ten. This chain connects TRBV15 to TRBJ2-3; maybe TRBD1 (5 bases). This CDR3 spans 14 amino acids. The V end was cut by 3 bases, the J end by 3 bases, with 10 bases between. CDR1 is LNHNV, CDR2 YYDKDF, per germline (reference sequence). The CDR3 nucleotides read TGTGCCACCAGCAGGGCAGGGTTTACAGATACGCAGTATTTT. This sequence encodes CATSRAGFTDTQYF.

This chain connects TRBV10-3 to TRBJ1-2; 7 nucleotides agree with TRBD1. Germline V gene data show CDR1 as ENHRY and CDR2 as SYGVKD. CDR3 length: 13 residues. With V trimmed by 11 bases and J by 0 bases, 6 bases remained unmatched. CDR3 amino acids: CASGQAANYGYTF. In nucleotides, the CDR3 is TGTGCCTCCGGACAGGCAGCTAACTATGGCTACACCTTC.

V gene TRBV7-8 combines with J gene TRBJ1-5, with a weak D call TRBD1 (6 bases). The CDR3 covers 14 residues. Trimming left V 8 bases short and J 4 bases short, with 15 bases between. The V gene's germline CDR1 is SGHVS and CDR2 FQNEAQ. The CDR3 loop is CASRRGGWNQPQHF. CDR3 nucleotides: TGTGCCAGCCGGAGGGGGGGCTGGAATCAGCCCCAGCATTTT.

This clonotype was seen a handful of times. The CDR3: CRPLAGNTEAFF. Here the CDR3 DNA reads TGCAGACCGCTAGCGGGGAACACTGAAGCTTTCTTT. This chain connects TRBV20-1 to TRBJ1-1; D gene unclear. The CDR3 contains 12 residues. Germline values: CDR1 DFQATT, CDR2 SNEGSKA (reference sequence).

This clonotype occurred once. The V and J genes are TRBV19 and TRBJ1-5; D possibly corresponds to TRBD1 (6 bases). V was shortened by 6 bases and J by 4 bases, with 19 bases between the two germline ends. CDR1 and CDR2 (germline): LNHDA, SQIVND (reference sequence). This CDR3 has 16 residues. CDR3 residues: CASRSNEGGTNQPQHF. CDR3 DNA: TGTGCCAGTAGGAGTAATGAAGGGGGTACGAATCAGCCCCAGCATTTT.

This clonotype turned up a few times. The rearrangement uses TRBV4-1 and TRBJ2-3, with 7 nucleotides matching TRBD2. CDR3 length: 17 amino acids. CDR1 is MGHRA and CDR2 is YSYEKL in the germline V gene. J gave up 2 bases and V 0 bases, and 8 bases lay outside the gene matches. CDR3 in DNA: TGCGCCAGCAGCCAAGAGAACCTAGCGGTTCTCACAGATACGCAGTATTTT. Protein product: CASSQENLAVLTDTQYF.

This clonotype occurred a few times. The J gene is TRBJ2-2, the V gene TRBV4-3; 9 bases map to TRBD1. There are 15 residues in the CDR3. Trimming removed 0 bases from V and 13 bases from J; junction bases left unmatched: 9. The V gene's germline CDR1 is LGHNA and CDR2 YSLEER. The CDR3 spells CASSQEGTGTFGLFF. As DNA, the CDR3 is TGCGCCAGCAGCCAAGAGGGGACAGGGACTTTTGGGCTGTTTTTT.

This clonotype was found many times. The chain has TRBV12-3 or TRBV12-4 and TRBJ1-1; D unclear. The V end lost 6 bases, the J end lost 0 bases, and 8 bases lay between the germline ends. This CDR3 is built from 13 residues. This CDR3 reads CASSVLVNTEAFF. CDR3 bases: TGTGCCAGCAGCGTTCTGGTGAACACTGAAGCTTTCTTT.

The chain carries TRBV11-2 and TRBJ1-2; tentatively, D is TRBD1 (6 bases). Trimming took off 4 bases at V and 5 bases at J, with 20 bases between the two ends. Germline CDR1 reads SGHAT; CDR2 reads FQNNGV. The CDR3 sequence is 16 residues long. The CDR3 region has the DNA TGTGCCAGCAGCTCGGGCCGCCGGGACACCCTTTATGGCTACACCTTC. Protein: CASSSGRRDTLYGYTF. Complete variable domain (other parts from reference TRBV11-2 and TRBJ1-2): EAGVAQSPRYKIIEKRQSVAFWCNPISGHATLYWYQQILGQGPKLLIQFQNNGVVDDSQLPKDRFSAERLKGVDSTLKIQPAKLEDSAVYLCASSSGRRDTLYGYTFGSGTRLTVV.

This clonotype has only a few counts. The chain joins TRBV11-2 to TRBJ1-3; D gene unclear. CDR3 length: 14 residues. V was cut by 3 bases and J by 0 bases, with 6 bases left in between. Germline CDR1 reads SGHAT; CDR2 reads FQNNGV. In nucleotides, the CDR3 is TGTGCCAGCAGCTTGTCCGACTCTGGAAACACCATATATTTT. Encoded protein: CASSLSDSGNTIYF.